This T cell receptor (beta chain) stems from a study of patients and donors after allogeneic stem cell transplantation. Using its own MiXCR run on the RT-PCR reads, TCRdb lists one record per CDR3 protein. The data show about a million distinct CDR3 sequences, more than 15% seen once. This clonotype has a count of ten or more. The CDR3 length is 16 residues. V was trimmed by 3 bases and J by 0 bases, leaving 11 bases between them. CDR1 and CDR2 (germline): KGHSH, LQKENI. The sample comprised blood, either unsorted or a sorted T cell fraction (not recorded which). This TCR derives from a human donor who was either an allogeneic HSCT recipient or a stem cell or donor lymphocyte infusion donor (not recorded which). It is not recorded whose cells these are; they may come from a transplant donor. The genes are TRBV18 and TRBJ2-2, with D possibly TRBD2 on 5 matching bases. In DNA, the CDR3 is TGTGCCAGCTCACCTGGAGGAACGGCGAACACCGGGGAGCTGTTTTTT. It encodes CASSPGGTANTGELFF.